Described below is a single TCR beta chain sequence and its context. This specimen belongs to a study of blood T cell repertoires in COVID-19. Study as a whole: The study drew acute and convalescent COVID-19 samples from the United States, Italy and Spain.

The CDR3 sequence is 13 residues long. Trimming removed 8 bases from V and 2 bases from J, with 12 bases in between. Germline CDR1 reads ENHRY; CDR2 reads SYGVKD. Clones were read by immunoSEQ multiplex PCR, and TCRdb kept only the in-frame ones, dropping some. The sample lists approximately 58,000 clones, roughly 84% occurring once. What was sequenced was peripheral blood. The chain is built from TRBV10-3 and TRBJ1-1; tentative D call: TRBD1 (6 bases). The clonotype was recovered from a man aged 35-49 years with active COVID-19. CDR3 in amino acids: CAIAVGGNTEAFF. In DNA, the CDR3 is TGTGCCATCGCGGTAGGGGGTAACACTGAAGCTTTCTTT.